The 14 T cell receptor beta chains presented below share a single source sample, sequenced in a study of T cells in Graves' hyperthyroidism and ophthalmopathy (dated by TCRdb to the late 2010s). Libraries came from multiplex PCR. The instrument was an Illumina HiSeq 2000. The TCR beta CDR3 regions were amplified from the RNA transcripts. The first round of RT-PCR for the TCR CDR3 was performed with the HTBI primer set and the Qiagen OneStep RT-PCR kit. TCRdb handled the public reads itself, with Q25 trimming in fastp and clone calling in MiXCR, and kept productive beta chains. Entries that share a CDR3 protein sequence are merged under the most common genes and DNA. In all, the sample holds about 640,000 distinct CDR3 sequences, and less than 25% of those were seen once. In total, the top ten clones hold 34% of the sample. The sample taken for sequencing was blood. Every receptor here comes from a young man with Graves' ophthalmopathy.

Ten or more counts support this clonotype. The CDR3 DNA reads as TGTGCATCAATGGGGGCAGGCGAGCAGTTCTTC. Translating gives CASMGAGEQFF. V and J are TRBV30 and TRBJ2-1; tentative D call: TRBD1 (6 bases). Per germline, CDR1 GTSNPN and CDR2 SVGIG (reference sequence). The CDR3 consists of 11 residues.

The gene calls are TRBV7-9 and TRBJ1-3; possibly TRBD1 for D (5 bases). V lost 6 bases to trimming and J lost 2 bases, with 11 bases between them. The CDR3 length is 14 residues. The germline V gene has CDR1 SEHNR and CDR2 FQNEAQ (reference sequence). The CDR3 sequence is CASSRAGTGNTIYF. In nucleotides, the CDR3 is TGTGCCAGCAGTAGGGCAGGGACTGGAAACACCATATATTTT.

The genes are TRBV20-1 and TRBJ1-5; D may be TRBD1 (5 bases). Germline CDR1 reads DFQATT; CDR2 reads SNEGSKA (reference sequence). The CDR3 is 13 residues long. Trimming took 1 base from V and 6 from J, leaving 10 bases between them. The CDR3, as DNA: TGCAGTGCTAGAGCGGCAGGGAGTCAGCCCCAGCATTTT. It is translated as CSARAAGSQPQHF.

Notes on this clonotype: A much larger clone differs from this one at a single base, so this may be a read error. The chain employs TRBV19 and TRBJ2-1; 11 bases fit TRBD2. Losses at the gene ends were 10 bases for V and 5 bases for J; bases not matched to a gene: 10. From germline, CDR1 is LNHDA and CDR2 SQIVND (reference sequence). The CDR3 runs 15 residues. CDR3 DNA: TGTGCCAAAGGCCCACTAGCGGGAGTTAACAATGAGCAGTTCTTC. It yields the protein CAKGPLAGVNNEQFF.

V is TRBV6-5 and J is TRBJ2-1; no definite D call. V lost 2 bases to trimming and J lost 0 bases, with 11 bases between them. CDR1 is MNHEY and CDR2 is SVGAGI in the germline V gene. CDR3 length equals 16 residues. CDR3 nucleotide sequence: TGTGCCAGCAGTTACGACCAGATGAGCTCCTACAATGAGCAGTTCTTC. It encodes CASSYDQMSSYNEQFF.

In its sample, this clonotype was seen a few times. This chain joins TRBV12-3 or TRBV12-4 and TRBJ2-2, with a weak D call TRBD1 (7 bases). The length of the CDR3 is 12 residues. V lost 7 bases and J 8 bases, leaving 11 bases between the germline ends. CDR3: CASTPGGGELFF. CDR3 nucleotides: TGTGCCAGCACCCCAGGGGGGGGGGAGCTGTTTTTT.

This clonotype was seen a handful of times. The chain is built from TRBV6-4 and TRBJ1-4, with D possibly being TRBD1 (6 bases). This CDR3 comprises 16 residues. Germline V lookup: CDR1 MRHNA, CDR2 SNTAGT. V was pared by 3 bases and J by 4 bases, with 15 bases between. CDR3 in amino acids: CASSEGGGAGNEKLFF. The CDR3 bases are TGTGCCAGCAGTGAGGGCGGGGGCGCAGGTAATGAAAAACTGTTTTTT.

The rearrangement links TRBV5-5 to TRBJ1-2; the match to TRBD1 covers 8 bases. This CDR3 is built from 12 residues. The V gene end was trimmed by 3 bases and the J gene end by 8 bases; junction bases not matched to a gene: 3. The germline V gene encodes CDR1 SGHKS and CDR2 YYEKEE (reference sequence). CDR3 in amino acids: CASSWDRLGYTF. CDR3 nucleotides: TGTGCCAGCAGCTGGGACAGGCTGGGCTACACCTTC.

In its sample, this clonotype was seen many times. The rearrangement uses TRBV14 and TRBJ2-1, with D uncertain. The CDR3 sequence is 13 residues long. The V end was cut by 0 bases, the J end by 4 bases, with 4 bases between. Per germline, CDR1 SGHDN and CDR2 FVKESK. The CDR3 spells CASSQDLYNEQFF. DNA for the CDR3: TGTGCCAGCAGCCAAGATCTGTACAATGAGCAGTTCTTC.

This clonotype was found a few times. The rearrangement uses TRBV11-2 and TRBJ2-2, with 13 bases matching TRBD2. V lost 6 bases and J lost 4; bases outside the gene matches: 5. The CDR3 runs to 16 residues. Germline loops: CDR1 SGHAT, CDR2 FQNNGV. In DNA form, the CDR3 reads TGTGCCAGCAGTTCGGGACTAGCGGGATTCACCGGGGAGCTGTTTTTT. It is translated as CASSSGLAGFTGELFF.

This clonotype has ten or more counts. This chain connects TRBV5-1 to TRBJ2-7; perhaps TRBD1 as D (6 bases). This CDR3 comprises 16 residues. Trimming stripped 0 bases from V and 1 base from J, with 14 bases between. Looked up from germline, CDR1 is SGHRS and CDR2 is YFSETQ. The CDR3, as DNA: TGCGCCAGCAGCTTGGCCGTTTCCGGACAGTCCTACGAGCAGTACTTC. Encoded protein: CASSLAVSGQSYEQYF.

This clonotype was detected ten times or more. The CDR3 loop reads CASSSLRGGRDQETQYF. CDR3 in DNA: TGTGCCAGCAGCTCCCTTCGAGGCGGGAGGGACCAAGAGACCCAGTACTTC. The chain carries TRBV11-2 and TRBJ2-5, with 9 bases identical to TRBD2. The CDR3 totals 17 residues. In germline, CDR1 is SGHAT, CDR2 FQNNGV. The J segment lost 0 bases and the V segment lost 4 bases, leaving 9 bases of the junction unmatched.

This rearrangement joins TRBV28 to TRBJ2-5, with D tentatively TRBD1 (5 bases). Germline-derived CDR1 and CDR2 are MDHEN and SYDVKM. Trimming left V 2 bases short and J 7 bases short, with 17 bases between. The CDR3 sequence is 15 residues long. CDR3: CASSLNQGRSGTQYF. The CDR3 coding sequence is TGTGCCAGCAGTTTAAATCAGGGTCGGTCCGGGACCCAGTACTTC. Full variable domain (remainder filled in from reference TRBV28 and TRBJ2-5): DVKVTQSSRYLVKRTGEKVFLECVQDMDHENMFWYRQDPGLGLRLIYFSYDVKMKEKGDIPEGYSVSREKKERFSLILESASTNQTSMYLCASSLNQGRSGTQYFGPGTRLLVL.

In this sample, this clonotype turned up a few times. V usage is TRBV28 and J usage is TRBJ2-1; 7 bases are shared with TRBD2. CDR1 and CDR2 (germline): MDHEN, SYDVKM. This CDR3 is 12 amino acids long. V lost 4 bases and J lost 8; bases outside the gene matches: 2. The CDR3, as DNA: TGTGCCAGCAGTTCGACTAGCCATGAGCAGTTCTTC. Protein product: CASSSTSHEQFF.